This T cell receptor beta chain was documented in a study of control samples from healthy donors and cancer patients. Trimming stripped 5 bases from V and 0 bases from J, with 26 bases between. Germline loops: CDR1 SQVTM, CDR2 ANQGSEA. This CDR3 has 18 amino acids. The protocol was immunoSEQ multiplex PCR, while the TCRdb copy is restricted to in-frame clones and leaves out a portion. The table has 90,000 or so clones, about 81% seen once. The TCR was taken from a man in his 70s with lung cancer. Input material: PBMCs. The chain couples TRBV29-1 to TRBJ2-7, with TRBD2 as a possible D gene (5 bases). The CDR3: CSVTTRVGFLISSYEQYF. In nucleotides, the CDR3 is TGCAGCGTTACCACTAGGGTTGGTTTCCTGATTAGCTCCTACGAGCAGTACTTC.